The 3 T cell receptor beta chains given below trace back to one sample, sequenced in a study of a mutant IDH1 vaccine in newly diagnosed glioma. Time point meaning: week 5, during vaccination. It was 300 ug of mutant IDH1 20-mer peptide that made up each vaccine dose, given with topical imiquimod. Sequencing was performed with immunoSEQ multiplex PCR; in TCRdb, only in-frame clones are kept and a portion is missing. The sample has tens of thousands of clones, more than 75% seen once; the top ten hold roughly 5.5%. What these receptors recognize is not known. This sample comprised PBMCs, obtained from a glioma patient whose treatment included an IDH1 peptide vaccine. Receptor source: a man in his forties with glioma.

The rearrangement uses TRBV6-5 and TRBJ2-7, with TRBD2 identical over 8 bases. The ends lost 11 bases at V and 1 base at J; junction bases unmatched: 10. Germline CDR1 and CDR2: MNHEY and SVGAGI. This CDR3 is 14 amino acids long. This CDR3 is CAARWTSRSYEQYF. The CDR3 nucleotides read TGTGCCGCCCGATGGACTAGCAGGTCCTACGAGCAGTACTTC.

CDR3 DNA: TGTGCCAGCAGTGAAATTAGCAATCAGCCCCAGCATTTT. This gives the protein CASSEISNQPQHF. The chain is built from TRBV6-1 and TRBJ1-5, with unresolved D. V lost 2 bases, J lost 0 bases, and 2 bases lay in between. Germline values: CDR1 MNHNS, CDR2 SASEGT. The CDR3 loop spans 13 amino acids.

This clone was found a few times. The V gene is TRBV18, the J gene TRBJ1-5; D is ambiguous. The germline CDR1 and CDR2 sequences are KGHSH and LQKENI. V lost 3 bases and J 6 bases, leaving 9 bases between the germline ends. The CDR3 has 13 amino acids. The CDR3 DNA follows: TGTGCCAGCTCACCTGAGGTTTTTCAGCCCCAGCATTTT. Amino acid sequence: CASSPEVFQPQHF.